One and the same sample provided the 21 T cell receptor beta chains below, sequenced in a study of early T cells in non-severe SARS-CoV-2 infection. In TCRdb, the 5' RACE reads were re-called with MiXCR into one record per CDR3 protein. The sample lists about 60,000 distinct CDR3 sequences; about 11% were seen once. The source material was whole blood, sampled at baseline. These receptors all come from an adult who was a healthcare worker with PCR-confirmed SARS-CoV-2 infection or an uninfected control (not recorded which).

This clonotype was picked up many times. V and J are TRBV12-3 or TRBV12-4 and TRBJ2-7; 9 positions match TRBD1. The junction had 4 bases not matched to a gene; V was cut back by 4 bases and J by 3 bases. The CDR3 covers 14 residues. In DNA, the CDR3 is TGTGCCAGCAGTTCGACAGGGGGTAGCTACGAGCAGTACTTC. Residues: CASSSTGGSYEQYF.

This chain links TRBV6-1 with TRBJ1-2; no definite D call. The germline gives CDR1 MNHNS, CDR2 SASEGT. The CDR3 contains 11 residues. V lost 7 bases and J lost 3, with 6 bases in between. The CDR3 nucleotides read TGTGCCAGCACCTACGACTATGGCTACACCTTC. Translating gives CASTYDYGYTF.

The CDR3 sequence is CASTHAGDYGYTF. In DNA, the CDR3 is TGTGCCAGCACCCACGCAGGGGACTATGGCTACACCTTC. The V call is TRBV6-1, the J call TRBJ1-2; D is possibly TRBD1 (6 bases). CDR3 length: 13 residues. V was cut by 7 bases and J by 3 bases, with 12 bases left in between. Germline loops: CDR1 MNHNS, CDR2 SASEGT.

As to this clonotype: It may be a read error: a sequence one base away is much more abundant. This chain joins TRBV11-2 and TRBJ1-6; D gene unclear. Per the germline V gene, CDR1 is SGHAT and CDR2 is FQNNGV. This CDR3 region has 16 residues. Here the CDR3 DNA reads TGTGTCAGCAGCCCGGGTGTAGGGAACATCCCTTCACCCCTCCACTTT. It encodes CVSSPGVGNIPSPLHF.

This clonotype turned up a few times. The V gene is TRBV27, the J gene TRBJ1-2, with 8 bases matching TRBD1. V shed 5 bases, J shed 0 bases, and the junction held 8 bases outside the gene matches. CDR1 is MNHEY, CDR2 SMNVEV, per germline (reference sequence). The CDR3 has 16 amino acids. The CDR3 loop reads CASSIRTGKTNYGYTF. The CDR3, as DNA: TGTGCCAGCAGTATAAGGACAGGGAAAACTAACTATGGCTACACCTTC.

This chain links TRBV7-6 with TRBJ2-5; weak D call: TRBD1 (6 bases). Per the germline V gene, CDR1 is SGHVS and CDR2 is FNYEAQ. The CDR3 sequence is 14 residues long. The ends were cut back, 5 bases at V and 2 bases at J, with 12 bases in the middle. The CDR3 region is CASSPIGQQETQYF. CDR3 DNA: TGTGCCAGCAGCCCGATAGGACAGCAAGAGACCCAGTACTTC.

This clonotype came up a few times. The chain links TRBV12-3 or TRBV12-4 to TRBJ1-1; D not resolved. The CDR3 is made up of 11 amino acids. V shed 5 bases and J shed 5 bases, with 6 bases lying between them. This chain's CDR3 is CASSPFTEAFF. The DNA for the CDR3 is TGTGCCAGCAGTCCGTTTACTGAAGCTTTCTTT.

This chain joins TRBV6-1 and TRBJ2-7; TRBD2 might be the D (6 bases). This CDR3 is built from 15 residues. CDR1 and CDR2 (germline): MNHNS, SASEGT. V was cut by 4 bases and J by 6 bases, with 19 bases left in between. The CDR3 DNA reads TGTGCCAGCAGTGCGGCGGGGAGAACTAGGCCCGAGCAGTACTTC. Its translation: CASSAAGRTRPEQYF.

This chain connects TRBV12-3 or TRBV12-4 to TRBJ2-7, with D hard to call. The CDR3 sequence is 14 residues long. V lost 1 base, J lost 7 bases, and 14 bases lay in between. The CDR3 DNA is TGTGCCAGCAGTTTAGGCGATCACGGGCGGGAGCAGTACTTC. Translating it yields CASSLGDHGREQYF.

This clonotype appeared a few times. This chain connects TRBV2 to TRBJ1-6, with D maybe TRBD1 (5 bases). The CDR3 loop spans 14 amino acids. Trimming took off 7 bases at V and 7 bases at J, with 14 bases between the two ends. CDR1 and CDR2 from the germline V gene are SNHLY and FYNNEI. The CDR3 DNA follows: TGTGCCAGCATCCCGGGACGGGTAAATTCACCCCTCCACTTT. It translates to CASIPGRVNSPLHF.

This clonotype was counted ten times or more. The CDR3 sequence is CASSSGRGTYEQYF. CDR3 coding DNA: TGTGCCAGCAGTTCGGGGCGGGGGACCTACGAGCAGTACTTC. The chain couples TRBV28 to TRBJ2-7; TRBD2 agrees at 7 bases. This CDR3 is 14 amino acids long. Germline lookup yields CDR1 MDHEN and CDR2 SYDVKM. Trimming at V came to 4 bases and at J to 2 bases, leaving 5 bases not matched to a gene.

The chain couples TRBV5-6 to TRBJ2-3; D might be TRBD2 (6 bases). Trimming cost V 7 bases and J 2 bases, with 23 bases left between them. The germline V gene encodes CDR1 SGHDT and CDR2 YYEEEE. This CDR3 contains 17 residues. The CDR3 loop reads CASRGTGRGYSTDTQYF. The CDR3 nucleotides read TGTGCCAGCCGCGGGACCGGACGGGGTTACTCCACAGATACGCAGTATTTT.

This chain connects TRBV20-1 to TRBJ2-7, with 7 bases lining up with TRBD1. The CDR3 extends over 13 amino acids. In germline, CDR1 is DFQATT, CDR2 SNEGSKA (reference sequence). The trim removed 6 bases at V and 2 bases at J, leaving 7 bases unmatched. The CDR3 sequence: CSAPTGPTYEQYF. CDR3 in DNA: TGCAGTGCCCCGACAGGGCCCACCTACGAGCAGTACTTC.

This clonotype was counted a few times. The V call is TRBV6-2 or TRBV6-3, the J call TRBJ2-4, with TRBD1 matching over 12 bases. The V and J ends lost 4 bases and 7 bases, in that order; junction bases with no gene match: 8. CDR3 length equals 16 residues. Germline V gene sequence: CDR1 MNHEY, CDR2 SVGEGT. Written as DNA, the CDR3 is TGTGCCAGCAGTTCTCACTCCGGGACAGGGGGCAACATTCAGTACTTC. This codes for CASSSHSGTGGNIQYF.

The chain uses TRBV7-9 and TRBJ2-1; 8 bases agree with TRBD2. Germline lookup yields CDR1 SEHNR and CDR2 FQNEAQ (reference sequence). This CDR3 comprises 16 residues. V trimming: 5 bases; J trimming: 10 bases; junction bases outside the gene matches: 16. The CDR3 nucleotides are TGTGCCAGCAGCCCTACGACGGGACTAGTCCCCGGGGAGCAGTTCTTC. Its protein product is CASSPTTGLVPGEQFF.

CDR3 in DNA: TGTGCCAGCAGCTACCGTCCCGCAGGGGCCTACGAGCAGTACTTC. This sequence encodes CASSYRPAGAYEQYF. The chain has TRBV7-6 and TRBJ2-7; tentative D call: TRBD1 (6 bases). The CDR3 has 15 residues. The germline gives CDR1 SGHVS, CDR2 FNYEAQ. V lost 4 bases and J lost 2, with 15 bases in between.

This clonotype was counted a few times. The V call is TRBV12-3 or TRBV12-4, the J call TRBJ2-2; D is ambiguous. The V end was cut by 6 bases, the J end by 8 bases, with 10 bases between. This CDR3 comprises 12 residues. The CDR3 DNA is TGTGCCAGCAGATACTCTTCTGGGGAGCTGTTTTTT. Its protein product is CASRYSSGELFF.

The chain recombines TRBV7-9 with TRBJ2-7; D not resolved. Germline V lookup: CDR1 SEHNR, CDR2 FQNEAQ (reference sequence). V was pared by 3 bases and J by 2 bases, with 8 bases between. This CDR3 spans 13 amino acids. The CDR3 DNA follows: TGTGCCAGCAGCTTCGGGCAAGCCTACGAGCAGTACTTC. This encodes CASSFGQAYEQYF.

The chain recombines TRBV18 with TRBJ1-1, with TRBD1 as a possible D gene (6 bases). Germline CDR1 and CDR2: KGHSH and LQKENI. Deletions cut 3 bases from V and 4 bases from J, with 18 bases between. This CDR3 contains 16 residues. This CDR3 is CASSPRQDQPGTEAFF. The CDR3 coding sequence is TGTGCCAGCTCACCCCGACAGGACCAACCTGGCACTGAAGCTTTCTTT.

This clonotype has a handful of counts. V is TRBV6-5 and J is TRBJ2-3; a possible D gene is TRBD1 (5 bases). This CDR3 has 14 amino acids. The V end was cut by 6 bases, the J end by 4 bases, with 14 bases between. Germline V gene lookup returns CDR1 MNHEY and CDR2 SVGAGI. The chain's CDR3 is CASRRTSLADTQYF. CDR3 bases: TGTGCCAGCAGACGGACAAGTTTAGCAGATACGCAGTATTTT.

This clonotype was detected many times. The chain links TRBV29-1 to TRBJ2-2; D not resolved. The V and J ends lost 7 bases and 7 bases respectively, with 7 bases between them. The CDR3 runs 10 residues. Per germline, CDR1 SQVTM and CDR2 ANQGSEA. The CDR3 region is CSAYNGELFF. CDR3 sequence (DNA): TGCAGCGCCTACAACGGGGAGCTGTTTTTT.